These T cell receptor beta chains were read from a single sample in a study of blood T cell repertoires in COVID-19. The table came from immunoSEQ multiplex PCR; TCRdb's copy has only in-frame clones and leaves some out. The repertoire holds around 300,000 clones, around 88% seen once, with approximately 6% in the top ten. Sequencing was done on a sample of PBMCs or T cells enriched from blood (not recorded which). The receptor source for this set is a woman between 40 and 50 years old who had recovered from COVID-19. Both conserved end residues are part of each CDR3. D genes are given only for firm matches. Clone size is stated in some rows and not others, as once, few, many or a class when expanded.

abundance	v_gene	j_gene	d_gene	CDR3nt	CDR3aa
NA	TRBV4-3	TRBJ2-5	NA	TGCGCCAGCAGCCAAGATGGTCGGGAGACCCAGTACTTC	CASSQDGRETQYF
NA	TRBV4-3	TRBJ2-4	NA	TGCGCCAGCAGCCAACTCGTAGGGGACATTCAGTACTTC	CASSQLVGDIQYF
NA	TRBV5-1	TRBJ2-5	NA	TGCGCCAGCAGCTCGAACACGGCCCCTGAGGCCCAGTACTTC	CASSSNTAPEAQYF
NA	TRBV28	TRBJ2-6	NA	TGTGCCAGCAGTTTACCCTTCTCTGGGGCCAACGTCCTGACTTTC	CASSLPFSGANVLTF
NA	TRBV6-5	TRBJ1-6	TRBD1	TGTGCCAGCAAGGCCCAGACAGGGAACTCACCCCTCCACTTT	CASKAQTGNSPLHF
once	TRBV2	TRBJ2-1	NA	TGTGCCAGCAAGTTTGTCCGCGAGAATGAGCAGTTCTTC	CASKFVRENEQFF
few	TRBV27	TRBJ1-2	NA	TGTGCCAGCAGTTTATCGAAAGCCGGGAGTGGCTACACCTTC	CASSLSKAGSGYTF
NA	TRBV13	TRBJ1-5	TRBD1	TGTGCCAGCAGCCCCCGGGACAGGGGAAAGGATAGCAATCAGCCCCAGCATTTT	CASSPRDRGKDSNQPQHF
NA	TRBV28	TRBJ2-4	NA	TGTGCCAGCAGTGCCCCCAGGGCGGCCAAAAACATTCAGTACTTC	CASSAPRAAKNIQYF
NA	TRBV25-1	TRBJ2-1	NA	TGTGCCAGCAGTTCCCCGGGGACTTACAATGAGCAGTTCTTC	CASSSPGTYNEQFF
few	TRBV4-3	TRBJ1-3	NA	TGCGCCAGCAGCCAAGGGACAGACTCTGGAAACACCATATATTTT	CASSQGTDSGNTIYF
few	TRBV29-1	TRBJ2-7	NA	TGCAGCGTTGAACAGGTAAACGAGCAGTACTTC	CSVEQVNEQYF
NA	TRBV6-4	TRBJ1-1	NA	TGTGCCAGCAGTGAAGGGGATGGAGCTTTCTTT	CASSEGDGAFF
NA	TRBV21-1	TRBJ2-2	NA	TGTGCCAGCAGCAACCGGGTGTGGGGCATCCATTGGCTCTTTAGCGGGACAAACACCGGGGAGCTGTTTTTT	CASSNRVWGIHWLFSGTNTGELFF